The clone carrying this T cell receptor beta chain occurred many times. Its antigen is not identified. Germline trimming cut 6 bases from V and 1 base from J; bases unmatched to any gene: 6. This CDR3 contains 15 residues. The sorted libraries were made from 1 million CD4+ or CD8+ T cells. TCRdb independently ran MiXCR on the 5' RACE reads; one entry per CDR3 protein. In the table there are tens of thousands of distinct CDR3 sequences, over 5.5% of which are singletons. This entry comes from a study of neurological immune-mediated disorders. Study outcomes and limitations: The greatest TCR clonal expansion appeared in HTLV-1-associated myelopathy and the smallest, falling below healthy controls, in multiple sclerosis.

This rearrangement joins TRBV12-3 or TRBV12-4 to TRBJ1-5; 7 positions match TRBD1. This TCR came from a woman between 18 and 30 years old with multiple sclerosis. The specimen was CD4+ T cells from blood. This CDR3 reads CASSQTGVSNQPQHF. CDR3 in DNA: TGTGCCAGCAGCCAAACAGGGGTGAGCAATCAGCCCCAGCATTTT.